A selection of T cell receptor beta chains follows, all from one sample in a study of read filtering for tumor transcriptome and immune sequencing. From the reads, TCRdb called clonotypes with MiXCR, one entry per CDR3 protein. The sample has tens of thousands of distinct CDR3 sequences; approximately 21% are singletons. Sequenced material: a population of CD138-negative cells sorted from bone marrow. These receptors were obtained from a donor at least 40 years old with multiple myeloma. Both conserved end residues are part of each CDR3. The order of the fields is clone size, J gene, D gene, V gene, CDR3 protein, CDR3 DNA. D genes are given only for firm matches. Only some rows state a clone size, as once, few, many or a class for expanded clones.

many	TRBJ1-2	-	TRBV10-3	CAISEGQNYGYTF	TGTGCCATCAGTGAGGGACAGAACTATGGCTACACCTTC
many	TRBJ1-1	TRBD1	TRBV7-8	CASSVDRAFEAFF	TGTGCCAGCAGCGTAGACAGGGCCTTTGAAGCTTTCTTT
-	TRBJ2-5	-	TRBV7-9	CASSLASPEGTQYF	TGTGCCAGCAGCTTAGCGTCACCCGAAGGGACCCAGTACTTC
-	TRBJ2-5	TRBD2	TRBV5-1	CASSLKAGDGAQYF	TGCGCCAGCAGCTTGAAGGCGGGGGACGGGGCCCAGTACTTC
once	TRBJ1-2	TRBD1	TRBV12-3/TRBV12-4	CASSPTGVGYGYTF	TGTGCCAGCAGCCCAACAGGGGTCGGCTATGGCTACACCTTC
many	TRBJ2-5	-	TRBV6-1	CASSHYQETQYF	TGTGCCAGCAGTCACTACCAGGAGACCCAGTACTTC
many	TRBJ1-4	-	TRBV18	CASSPVVGEKLFF	TGTGCCAGCTCACCCGTCGTAGGGGAAAAACTGTTTTTT
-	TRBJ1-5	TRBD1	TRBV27	CASSDYRGSNQPQHF	TGTGCCAGCAGTGACTACAGGGGAAGCAATCAGCCCCAGCATTTT
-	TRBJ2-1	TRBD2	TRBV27	CASSSRTRRWNEQFF	TGTGCCAGCAGTTCCAGGACTAGAAGATGGAATGAGCAGTTCTTC
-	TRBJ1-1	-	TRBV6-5	CASSYSAGTEASF	TGTGCCAGCAGTTACTCGGCGGGCACTGAAGCTTCCTTT
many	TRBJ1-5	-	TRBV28	CASSLSRVTQPQHF	TGTGCCAGCAGTTTATCCAGGGTTACTCAGCCCCAGCATTTT
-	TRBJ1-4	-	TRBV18	CASSLQTNGKLFF	TGTGCCAGCTCATTACAGACAAATGGAAAACTGTTTTTT
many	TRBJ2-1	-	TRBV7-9	CASSSYRPPYNEQFF	TGTGCCAGCAGCTCTTACAGGCCTCCCTACAATGAGCAGTTCTTC